The sequence of this T cell receptor (beta chain) was determined in a study of T cell repertoires in cytomegalovirus infection. About the study: Public TCR beta signatures provided an indication of both CMV infection and a matching HLA type.

Whole-study findings and limits: The cumulative frequency of public TCR beta families identified carriers of CMV plus the relevant HLA. Dominating the ex vivo response were HLA-C-restricted CMV-specific TCR beta clonotypes.

There are a few counts of this clonotype. The antigen remains unidentified. TCRdb reanalysed the reads using MiXCR and keeps one entry per CDR3 protein. The sample lists over 150,000 distinct CDR3 sequences, approximately 15% occurring once. CDR1 and CDR2 from the germline V gene are MGHRA and YSYEKL. CDR3 length equals 15 residues. Trimming took 1 base from V and 4 from J; bases not matched to a gene: 5. The sample taken for sequencing was PBMCs. The source is a human donor in good health (CMV status not recorded). Some clones in this sample may be carry-over from other donors' samples. V usage is TRBV4-1 and J usage is TRBJ1-2; 8 nucleotides match TRBD1. The CDR3 loop reads CASSQGVTGGYGYTF. DNA for the CDR3: TGCGCCAGCAGCCAAGGGGTAACAGGGGGCTATGGCTACACCTTC.